This entry lists 5 T cell receptor beta chains sequenced from one sample in a study of T cells after yellow fever vaccination. TCRdb itself ran the 5' RACE reads through MiXCR, one entry per CDR3 protein. The data contain 310,000 or so distinct CDR3 sequences, roughly 3.5% of them seen just once; the ten biggest clones take up 20% to 25%. The specimen was PBMCs, collected on the day of the yellow fever booster vaccination. Source of these receptors: a man between 18 and 35 years old who received the YFV17D yellow fever vaccine.

This clonotype was found many times. The chain uses TRBV11-3 and TRBJ2-2; TRBD2 might be the D (5 bases). Germline assignment: CDR1 SGHNT and CDR2 YENEEA. Trimming pared 5 bases from V and 8 bases from J, leaving 12 bases between. CDR3 size: 13 residues. The CDR3 loop is CASSPGGSGELFF. The DNA of the CDR3 is TGTGCCAGCAGCCCTGGCGGGTCGGGGGAGCTGTTTTTT.

The V call is TRBV14, the J call TRBJ2-5; possibly TRBD2 for D (5 bases). The germline gives CDR1 SGHDN, CDR2 FVKESK. Trimming shortened V by 1 base and J by 1 base, and 10 bases separated the two germline ends. The CDR3 spans 15 residues. Here the CDR3 reads CASSQVRAGQETQYF. The DNA of the CDR3 is TGTGCCAGCAGCCAAGTGCGGGCGGGCCAAGAGACCCAGTACTTC. Using reference TRBV14 and TRBJ2-5 for the parts outside the CDR3, the full variable domain is EAGVTQFPSHSVIEKGQTVTLRCDPISGHDNLYWYRRVMGKEIKFLLHFVKESKQDESGMPNNRFLAERTGGTYSTLKVQPAELEDSGVYFCASSQVRAGQETQYFGPGTRLLVL.

This clonotype was counted ten times or more. The chain uses TRBV4-3 and TRBJ2-3, with TRBD1 matching over 8 bases. The CDR3 consists of 17 residues. Per germline, CDR1 LGHNA and CDR2 YSLEER. The V and J ends lost 2 bases and 1 base, in that order; junction bases with no gene match: 8. CDR3 region: CASSQLGQALGTDTQYF. As DNA, the CDR3 is TGCGCCAGCAGCCAATTGGGACAGGCCCTCGGCACAGATACGCAGTATTTT.

This clonotype was detected ten times or more. The J gene is TRBJ1-1, the V gene TRBV18, with a tentative D call TRBD1 (5 bases). V was trimmed by 5 bases and J by 4 bases, leaving 20 bases between them. Germline V gives CDR1 KGHSH, CDR2 LQKENI. This CDR3 is built from 16 residues. The CDR3 protein is CASSAGLGGGSTEAFF. In DNA, the CDR3 is TGTGCCAGCTCAGCCGGGCTCGGCGGGGGGAGCACTGAAGCTTTCTTT. Looking up the rest from reference TRBV18 and TRBJ1-1 gives the full variable domain: NAGVMQNPRHLVRRRGQEARLRCSPMKGHSHVYWYRQLPEEGLKFMVYLQKENIIDESGMPKERFSAEFPKEGPSILRIQQVVRGDSAAYFCASSAGLGGGSTEAFFGQGTRLTVV.

This clonotype occurred many times. This sequence joins TRBV7-3 and TRBJ2-1; 12 positions agree with TRBD2. The CDR3 is 15 amino acids. V lost 2 bases to trimming and J lost 7 bases; unmatched junction nucleotides: 3. Germline loops: CDR1 SGHTA, CDR2 FQGTGA. DNA of the CDR3: TGTGCCAGCAGCTTAGGACTAGCGGGGAGAAATGAGCAGTTCTTC. This encodes CASSLGLAGRNEQFF.